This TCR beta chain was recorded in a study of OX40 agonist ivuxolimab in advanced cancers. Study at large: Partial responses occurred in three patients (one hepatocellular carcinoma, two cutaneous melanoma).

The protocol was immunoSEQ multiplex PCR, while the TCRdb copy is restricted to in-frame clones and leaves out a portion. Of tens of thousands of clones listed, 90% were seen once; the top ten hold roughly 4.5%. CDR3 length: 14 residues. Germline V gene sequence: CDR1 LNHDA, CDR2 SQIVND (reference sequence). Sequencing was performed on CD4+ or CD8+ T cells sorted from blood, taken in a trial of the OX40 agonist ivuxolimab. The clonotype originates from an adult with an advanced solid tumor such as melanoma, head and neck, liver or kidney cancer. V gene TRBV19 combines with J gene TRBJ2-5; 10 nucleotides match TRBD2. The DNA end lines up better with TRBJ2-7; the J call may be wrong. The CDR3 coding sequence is TGTGCCAGTAGTACAGCGGGAGGGCCCCACGAGCAGTACTTC. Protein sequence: CASSTAGGPHEQYF.